This T cell receptor (beta chain) was sequenced for a study of shared clonotypes between healthy human individuals. Notes on the study in general: The authors sampled blood alone, and tissue repertoires likely differ. Rarefaction curves obtained for sorted subsets showed sequencing incomplete despite large depth. How much donors shared clonotypes was expected to be affected by sequencing depth.

Original processing methods: ImmunoSEQ only sent back junction sequences with no quality scores, so filtering was done differently. Data came from immunoSEQ multiplex PCR; TCRdb stores just in-frame clones and leaves some out. The DNA gave D and trimming, while V, J and clone size come from that table. The sample consists of some 2,000,000 clones, over 85% of them appearing once. The naive CD8 subset, CD45RO-negative cells positively selected for CCR7, excluded terminally differentiated effector memory CD45RA+ cells. The V end was cut by 5 bases, the J end by 4 bases, with 8 bases between. CDR1 is SEHNR, CDR2 FQNEAQ, per germline (reference sequence). CDR3 size: 13 residues. Regarding this clone: The antigen remains undetermined.

The receptor's source is a man younger than 35 in good health. The sample comprised naive CD8+ T cells sorted from blood. V and J are TRBV7-9 and TRBJ2-2; no clear D gene. CDR3 nucleotide sequence: TGTGCCAGCAGCCCCACAGTCACCGGGGAGCTGTTTTTT. This codes for CASSPTVTGELFF.